The 11 T cell receptor beta chains below were found in one sample sequenced in a study of blood T cell repertoires in COVID-19. Measured with immunoSEQ multiplex PCR; TCRdb has only the in-frame clones, and not every one. The sample includes about 38,000 clones, approximately 87% of them seen just once. Sequences were obtained from peripheral blood. The receptors were gathered from a man aged 45-60 years with active or convalescent COVID-19.

The genes are TRBV5-4 and TRBJ2-7; 8 bases align to TRBD2. J gave up 7 bases and V 4 bases, and 13 bases lay outside the gene matches. CDR1 and CDR2 (germline): SGHNT, YYREEE (reference sequence). The CDR3 runs 15 residues. The CDR3 loop is CASSLTSGFTGEQYF. The CDR3 DNA reads TGTGCCAGCAGCCTCACTAGCGGATTTACGGGGGAGCAGTACTTC. The whole variable domain, remainder taken from reference TRBV5-4 and TRBJ2-7, is ETGVTQSPTHLIKTRGQQVTLRCSSQSGHNTVSWYQQALGQGPQFIFQYYREEENGRGNFPPRFSGLQFPNYSSELNVNALELDDSALYLCASSLTSGFTGEQYFGPGTRLTVT.

The CDR3 bases are TGTGCCAGCAGCCCAGGGGGCCTAGCTGCAGATACGCAGTATTTT. It yields the protein CASSPGGLAADTQYF. The rearrangement uses TRBV7-2 and TRBJ2-3, with TRBD1 matching over 8 bases. Unmatched junction bases numbered 8, after V lost 5 bases and J lost 4 bases. Germline V CDR1 and CDR2: SGHTA, FQGNSA. The CDR3 length is 15 residues.

The rearrangement uses TRBV19 and TRBJ1-2; 7 nucleotides agree with TRBD1. CDR1 is LNHDA and CDR2 is SQIVND in the germline V gene (reference sequence). The CDR3 extends over 16 amino acids. V was clipped by 5 bases and J by 2 bases; unmatched bases: 11. Here the CDR3 DNA reads TGTGCCAGTAGTCTCCTTCGGACAGGTGGCAACTATGGCTACACCTTC. Residues: CASSLLRTGGNYGYTF.

J is TRBJ2-5 and V is TRBV14, with 8 bases identical to TRBD1. Looked up from germline, CDR1 is SGHDN and CDR2 is FVKESK. Germline trimming cut 4 bases from V and 2 bases from J; bases unmatched to any gene: 9. CDR3 length equals 16 residues. The CDR3 here is CASSRDRGSWQETQYF. CDR3 nucleotides: TGTGCCAGCAGCCGCGACAGGGGAAGTTGGCAAGAGACCCAGTACTTC.

This clone showed up just a few times. This sequence joins TRBV9 and TRBJ2-5; 8 nucleotides match TRBD2. The ends lost 3 bases at V and 5 bases at J; junction bases unmatched: 9. Germline CDR1 reads SGDLS; CDR2 reads YYNGEE. The CDR3 has 15 amino acids. The CDR3 nucleotides are TGTGCCAGCAGCGCGGGGGGGCAGGGGCTGGAGACCCAGTACTTC. Residues: CASSAGGQGLETQYF.

This clone has only one observation. The CDR3 sequence: CAWIPDSLNTGELFF. The DNA for the CDR3 is TGTGCCTGGATCCCAGACAGCCTGAACACCGGGGAGCTGTTTTTT. The gene calls are TRBV30 and TRBJ2-2; possibly TRBD1 for D (5 bases). V was trimmed by 4 bases and J by 1 base, leaving 13 bases between them. Germline CDR1 GTSNPN, CDR2 SVGIG (reference sequence). CDR3 size: 15 residues.

V gene TRBV11-3 combines with J gene TRBJ1-3, with D uncertain. Germline loops: CDR1 SGHNT, CDR2 YENEEA. Trimming removed 2 bases at V and 0 bases at J, with 14 bases between. This CDR3 has 17 amino acids. As DNA, the CDR3 is TGTGCCAGCAGCTTATCAGCGGGCGCCCGCTCTGGAAACACCATATATTTT. It encodes CASSLSAGARSGNTIYF.

V usage is TRBV7-2 and J usage is TRBJ2-3; TRBD2 is a possible D gene (5 bases). The CDR3 contains 15 residues. The ends were cut back, 8 bases at V and 4 bases at J, with 19 bases in the middle. Germline V gene sequence: CDR1 SGHTA, CDR2 FQGNSA. This chain's CDR3 is CASLPVSSRADTQYF. The CDR3 coding sequence is TGTGCCAGCTTGCCCGTGTCTAGCCGCGCAGATACGCAGTATTTT.

This sequence joins TRBV14 and TRBJ1-2; 7 bases fit TRBD1. Germline V lookup: CDR1 SGHDN, CDR2 FVKESK. The CDR3 spans 13 residues. V trimming: 3 bases; J trimming: 4 bases; junction bases outside the gene matches: 2. The CDR3 nucleotides read TGTGCCAGCAGCCATGGGACAGTCTATGGCTACACCTTC. The encoded protein is CASSHGTVYGYTF.

In nucleotides, the CDR3 is TGCGCCAGCAGCCAGATAGACAGATCTGGAAACACCATATATTTT. It translates to CASSQIDRSGNTIYF. The V gene is TRBV4-1, the J gene TRBJ1-3, with TRBD1 as a possible D gene (5 bases). CDR1 and CDR2 (germline): MGHRA, YSYEKL. The CDR3 runs 15 residues. The ends were cut back, 3 bases at V and 1 base at J, with 10 bases in the middle.

This chain connects TRBV2 to TRBJ2-3; 8 bases fit TRBD2. Germline lookup yields CDR1 SNHLY and CDR2 FYNNEI. This CDR3 has 16 residues. With 6 bases clipped from V and 0 bases from J, the junction kept 8 bases outside the gene matches. The CDR3 here is CASSLGTSLSTDTQYF. In DNA, the CDR3 is TGTGCCAGCAGCCTAGGGACTAGTCTAAGCACAGATACGCAGTATTTT. The full variable domain, completed using reference TRBV2 and TRBJ2-3, is EPEVTQTPSHQVTQMGQEVILRCVPISNHLYFYWYRQILGQKVEFLVSFYNNEISEKSEIFDDQFSVERPDGSNFTLKIRSTKLEDSAMYFCASSLGTSLSTDTQYFGPGTRLTVL.